Presented here are 5 T cell receptor beta chains from one specimen sequenced in a study of blood T cell repertoires in COVID-19. Sequencing used immunoSEQ multiplex PCR; TCRdb keeps in-frame clones, though not all of them. Of approximately 330,000 clones in the sample, 80% to 90% were seen once. Sequenced: peripheral blood. The source of these receptors is a man aged 25 to 40 with COVID-19, enrolled during active disease.

The chain links TRBV6-2 or TRBV6-3 to TRBJ2-5; TRBD1 matches at 8 bases. V trimming: 4 bases; J trimming: 7 bases; junction bases outside the gene matches: 11. The CDR3 runs 15 residues. CDR1 is MNHEY, CDR2 SVGEGT, per germline. The CDR3 DNA reads as TGTGCCAGCAGTTCGTCTCCCCGGACAGGGCCGACCCAGTACTTC. Protein sequence: CASSSSPRTGPTQYF.

This rearrangement joins TRBV19 to TRBJ2-5; D is possibly TRBD1 (7 bases). The V and J ends lost 5 bases and 7 bases respectively, with 20 bases between them. This CDR3 contains 15 residues. Germline V gene sequence: CDR1 LNHDA, CDR2 SQIVND (reference sequence). The CDR3 region is CASSVATAQGGTQYF. In DNA form, the CDR3 reads TGTGCCAGTAGTGTCGCGACAGCCCAGGGGGGGACCCAGTACTTC.

Ten or more counts support this clone. This chain joins TRBV12-5 and TRBJ2-7; D is unresolved. The CDR3 spans 11 residues. CDR1 is LGHNT, CDR2 FRNRAP, per germline. V lost 4 bases to trimming and J lost 9 bases, with 10 bases between them. The CDR3: CASGSSGRQYF. CDR3 DNA: TGTGCTAGTGGTTCCTCGGGTCGGCAGTACTTC.

The rearrangement links TRBV5-6 to TRBJ1-3, with D possibly being TRBD1 (6 bases). CDR3 length: 17 residues. Trimming stripped 7 bases from V and 2 bases from J, with 22 bases between. Germline CDR1 is SGHDT and CDR2 is YYEEEE. CDR3 sequence (DNA): TGTGCCAGCCACCGTAGCGCCCAGGGGAGAGCTGGAAACACCATATATTTT. Its translation: CASHRSAQGRAGNTIYF.

The genes are TRBV29-1 and TRBJ2-3; 7 bases fit TRBD2. The CDR3 is made up of 17 amino acids. J was trimmed by 0 bases and V by 0 bases; bases with no gene match: 9. The germline V gene encodes CDR1 SQVTM and CDR2 ANQGSEA. CDR3 sequence (DNA): TGCAGCGTTGAAGACGGTTCTAGGGGAGGGAGCACAGATACGCAGTATTTT. Its translation: CSVEDGSRGGSTDTQYF.